A selection of T cell receptor beta chains follows, all from one sample in a study of shared clonotypes between healthy human individuals. TCRdb's table, derived via immunoSEQ multiplex PCR, lists solely in-frame clones and lacks some. The sample yields over 2 million clones, roughly 92% seen once. Source material: naive CD4+ T cells from PBMCs. These receptor sequences come from a man between 18 and 29 years old in good health. Some clones in this sample may be carry-over from other donors' samples. Each CDR3 is given with its conserved first and last residue. A D gene is named only where the DNA matches it firmly. Expanded clones get a size class; other rows say once, few or many, or leave the size out.

d_gene,abundance,j_gene,v_gene,CDR3aa,CDR3nt
NA,once,TRBJ1-5,TRBV27,CASSLNRANQPQHF,TGTGCCAGCAGTCTCAACAGGGCTAATCAGCCCCAGCATTTT
NA,NA,TRBJ2-1,TRBV25-1,CASSPPGPVFGEQFF,TGTGCCAGCAGTCCTCCTGGCCCAGTGTTCGGTGAGCAGTTCTTC
NA,once,TRBJ2-1,TRBV5-1,CASSRGPAGAGNEQFF,TGCGCCAGCAGCCGGGGACCGGCCGGGGCGGGGAATGAGCAGTTCTTC
NA,NA,TRBJ2-3,TRBV18,CASSPDSPATQYF,TGTGCCAGCTCACCGGACTCTCCCGCTACGCAGTATTTT
NA,once,TRBJ1-2,TRBV7-2,CASSSPSLVNYGYTF,TGTGCCAGCAGCTCCCCCTCCCTTGTTAACTATGGCTACACCTTC
NA,NA,TRBJ2-7,TRBV18,CASSPLGGVIDEQYF,TGTGCCAGCTCACCTCTTGGGGGAGTGATAGATGAGCAGTACTTC
TRBD1,NA,TRBJ2-5,TRBV30,CAWGTGGAKTQYF,TGTGCCTGGGGGACAGGGGGGGCGAAGACCCAGTACTTC
TRBD1,NA,TRBJ2-1,TRBV29-1,CSVVGTGAVYEQFF,TGCAGCGTTGTTGGGACAGGGGCTGTCTATGAGCAGTTCTTC
TRBD1,NA,TRBJ1-2,TRBV25-1,CASRPGQGYGYTF,TGTGCCAGCAGACCGGGACAGGGTTATGGCTACACCTTC
TRBD1,NA,TRBJ1-2,TRBV19,CASIFKGARNYGYTF,TGTGCCAGTATCTTTAAGGGGGCGCGGAACTATGGCTACACCTTC
NA,NA,TRBJ2-3,TRBV28,CASSVQGSLFFTDTQYF,TGTGCCAGCAGCGTCCAGGGCAGCCTCTTTTTTACAGATACGCAGTATTTT
NA,NA,TRBJ1-5,TRBV19,CASSTRGQPQHF,TGTGCCAGTAGTACCCGAGGGCAGCCCCAGCATTTT
NA,NA,TRBJ1-1,TRBV27,CASSLNGFGEAFF,TGTGCCAGCAGTTTAAATGGGTTCGGAGAAGCTTTCTTT
NA,NA,TRBJ1-1,TRBV19,CASIGQPNTEAFF,TGTGCCAGTATAGGACAGCCAAACACTGAAGCTTTCTTT
NA,few,TRBJ1-5,TRBV30,CAWSYGPTGRFNQPQHF,TGTGCCTGGAGTTACGGGCCGACAGGAAGGTTCAATCAGCCCCAGCATTTT
TRBD2,once,TRBJ2-1,TRBV5-1,CASSPLAAYNEQFF,TGCGCCAGCAGCCCACTAGCGGCCTACAATGAGCAGTTCTTC
NA,few,TRBJ1-5,TRBV5-1,CASSLVPGNSNQPQHF,TGCGCCAGCAGCTTGGTACCAGGGAATAGCAATCAGCCCCAGCATTTT
NA,NA,TRBJ1-1,TRBV2,CASRLLRDPSEAFF,TGTGCCAGCAGGCTTCTTCGGGATCCGAGTGAAGCTTTCTTT
NA,NA,TRBJ2-5,TRBV19,CASSIDPGRGETQYF,TGTGCCAGTAGTATAGATCCGGGCCGCGGCGAGACCCAGTACTTC
NA,NA,TRBJ2-3,TRBV5-5,CASSLAGSRWDTQYF,TGTGCCAGCAGCTTGGCGGGCAGCCGATGGGATACGCAGTATTTT
TRBD2,NA,TRBJ2-7,TRBV12-5,CAPGGDPYEQYF,TGTGCTCCGGGGGGGGATCCGTACGAGCAGTACTTC
NA,once,TRBJ2-1,TRBV9,CASSGRQESYNEQFF,TGTGCCAGCAGCGGGCGACAGGAGTCCTACAATGAGCAGTTCTTC
NA,NA,TRBJ2-3,TRBV30,CAWSVEPRGDTQYF,TGTGCCTGGAGTGTGGAACCCCGAGGAGATACGCAGTATTTT
TRBD1,NA,TRBJ1-1,TRBV28,CASRRTGNTEAFF,TGTGCCAGCAGACGGACAGGGAACACTGAAGCTTTCTTT
NA,NA,TRBJ1-4,TRBV7-8,CASSLPNRSREKLFF,TGTGCCAGCAGCTTACCGAATAGGAGTCGTGAAAAACTGTTTTTT
NA,few,TRBJ1-2,TRBV4-1,CASSPQGRGAGYGYTF,TGCGCCAGCAGCCCTCAGGGGAGGGGGGCAGGCTATGGCTACACCTTC
NA,NA,TRBJ2-2,TRBV7-9,CASSPDRYLTGELFF,TGTGCCAGCAGCCCCGACAGATATCTCACCGGGGAGCTGTTTTTT
NA,NA,TRBJ2-7,TRBV9,CASSVTLAVGPYEQYF,TGTGCCAGCAGCGTGACTCTTGCTGTAGGGCCCTACGAGCAGTACTTC
NA,NA,TRBJ2-7,TRBV14,CASSLRAYEQYF,TGTGCCAGCAGCCTTCGGGCCTACGAGCAGTACTTC
NA,NA,TRBJ2-7,TRBV6-1,CASSEYTYEQYF,TGTGCCAGCAGTGAATATACCTACGAGCAGTACTTC
NA,once,TRBJ2-1,TRBV14,CASSKDFLTEQFF,TGTGCCAGCAGCAAGGACTTCCTCACTGAGCAGTTCTTC
NA,NA,TRBJ2-2,TRBV7-8,CASSLRGTGELFF,TGTGCCAGCAGCTTAAGGGGCACCGGGGAGCTGTTTTTT
TRBD2,NA,TRBJ2-7,TRBV7-2,CASSYEPGLEFEQYF,TGTGCCAGCAGTTACGAGCCGGGACTAGAGTTCGAGCAGTACTTC
TRBD1,NA,TRBJ2-7,TRBV30,CAWSFGQGYEQYF,TGTGCCTGGAGTTTCGGACAGGGATACGAGCAGTACTTC
TRBD2,NA,TRBJ2-3,TRBV5-1,CASSFLAGIADTQYF,TGCGCCAGCAGCTTCCTAGCGGGTATTGCAGATACGCAGTATTTT
TRBD1,NA,TRBJ2-1,TRBV28,CANRLPGQLLSSYNEQFF,TGTGCCAACCGCCTCCCGGGACAGCTCCTTAGCTCCTACAATGAGCAGTTCTTC
NA,NA,TRBJ1-1,TRBV7-2,CASGRGAIRTEAFF,TGTGCCAGCGGGCGGGGGGCTATACGGACTGAAGCTTTCTTT
NA,once,TRBJ2-7,TRBV11-2,CASSRLPGEQYF,TGTGCCAGCAGCCGTCTTCCGGGGGAGCAGTACTTC
NA,NA,TRBJ2-1,TRBV25-1,CASSRPGVINEQFF,TGTGCCAGCAGTCGTCCGGGAGTAATAAATGAGCAGTTCTTC
NA,NA,TRBJ2-7,TRBV18,CASSPGGSSYEQYF,TGTGCCAGCTCACCTGGCGGGTCCTCCTACGAGCAGTACTTC
NA,NA,TRBJ1-5,TRBV4-1,CASSQAPDSSNQPQHF,TGCGCCAGCAGCCAAGCCCCGGACAGTAGCAATCAGCCCCAGCATTTT
TRBD2,NA,TRBJ2-7,TRBV18,CASSSGTNSYEQYF,TGTGCCAGCTCCTCCGGGACTAACTCCTACGAGCAGTACTTC
NA,once,TRBJ2-1,TRBV27,CASSFGDLNEQFF,TGTGCCAGCAGTTTCGGGGACCTCAATGAGCAGTTCTTC
TRBD2,NA,TRBJ2-7,TRBV4-2,CASSQIPPGLAGGPSYEQYF,TGTGCCAGCAGCCAAATTCCTCCGGGACTAGCGGGAGGGCCCTCCTACGAGCAGTACTTC
TRBD1,NA,TRBJ2-7,TRBV27,CASTAPGQGSHEQYF,TGTGCCAGCACGGCACCGGGACAGGGATCCCACGAGCAGTACTTC
NA,once,TRBJ2-7,TRBV18,CASSPLQGDEQYF,TGTGCCAGCTCACCACTACAGGGAGACGAGCAGTACTTC
TRBD2,NA,TRBJ2-1,TRBV28,CASSLASGNEQFF,TGTGCCAGCAGTTTGGCTAGCGGTAATGAGCAGTTCTTC
NA,NA,TRBJ1-5,TRBV2,CASNEESNQPQHF,TGTGCCAGCAATGAGGAGAGCAATCAGCCCCAGCATTTT
NA,NA,TRBJ2-2,TRBV28,CASSFVRGKPGELFF,TGTGCCAGCAGTTTTGTGCGGGGAAAACCCGGGGAGCTGTTTTTT
TRBD1,NA,TRBJ2-5,TRBV7-9,CASRVFGTGSQETQYF,TGTGCCAGCAGGGTGTTTGGGACAGGTAGTCAAGAGACCCAGTACTTC